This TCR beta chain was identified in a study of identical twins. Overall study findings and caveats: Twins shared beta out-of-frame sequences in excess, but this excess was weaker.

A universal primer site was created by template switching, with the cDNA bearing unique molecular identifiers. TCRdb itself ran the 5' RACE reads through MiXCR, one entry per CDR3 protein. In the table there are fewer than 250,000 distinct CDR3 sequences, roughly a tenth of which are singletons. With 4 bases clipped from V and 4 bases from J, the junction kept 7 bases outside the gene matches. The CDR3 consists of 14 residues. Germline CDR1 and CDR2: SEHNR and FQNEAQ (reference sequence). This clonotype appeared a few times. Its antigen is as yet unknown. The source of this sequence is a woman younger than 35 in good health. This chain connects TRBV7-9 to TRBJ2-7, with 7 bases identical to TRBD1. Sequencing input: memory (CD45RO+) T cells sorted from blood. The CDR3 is CASSSRDSDYEQYF. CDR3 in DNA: TGTGCCAGCAGCTCCCGGGACAGCGATTACGAGCAGTACTTC.